The text below deals with one TCR beta chain. There are 12 residues in the CDR3. The germline V gene has CDR1 SQVTM and CDR2 ANQGSEA. The record originates from a study of T cells in Graves' hyperthyroidism and ophthalmopathy. A patient was excluded if there was uncontrolled infection, other autoimmune disease, pregnancy or lactation. Amplification of TCR beta CDR3 regions was performed using RNA transcripts as template. RT-PCR in the first round (using the HTBI primer set) targeted the TCR CDR3. In TCRdb, the multiplex PCR reads were re-called with MiXCR into one record per CDR3 protein. In the table there are about 840,000 distinct CDR3 sequences, 38% of which are singletons.

Material for sequencing was blood. The clonotype was recovered from a man aged 18-30 years with Graves' hyperthyroidism. V gene TRBV29-1 combines with J gene TRBJ2-7; D assignment may be TRBD1 or TRBD2 (6 bases each). The CDR3 is CSCEGGSGEQYF. CDR3 nucleotide sequence: TGCAGTTGCGAGGGGGGCTCGGGCGAGCAGTACTTC.